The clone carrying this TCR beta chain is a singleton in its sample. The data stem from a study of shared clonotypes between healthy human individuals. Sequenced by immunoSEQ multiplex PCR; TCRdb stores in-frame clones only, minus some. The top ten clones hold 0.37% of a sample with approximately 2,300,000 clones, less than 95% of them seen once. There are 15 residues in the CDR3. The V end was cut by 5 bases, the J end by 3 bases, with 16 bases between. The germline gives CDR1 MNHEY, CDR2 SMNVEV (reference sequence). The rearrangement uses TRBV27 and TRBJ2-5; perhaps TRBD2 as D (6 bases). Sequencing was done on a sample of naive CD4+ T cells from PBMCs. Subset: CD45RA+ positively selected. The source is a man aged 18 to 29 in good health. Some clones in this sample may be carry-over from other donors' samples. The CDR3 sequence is CASSQAGRVEETQYF. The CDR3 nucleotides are TGTGCCAGCAGTCAAGCGGGCCGAGTGGAAGAGACCCAGTACTTC.